This T cell receptor beta chain was observed in a study of T cell repertoires in ileal Crohn's disease. Study background: The MI sample came from the proximal margin of the surgical specimen.

Generated by immunoSEQ multiplex PCR, the TCRdb table keeps only in-frame clones and is missing some. The sample consists of 7,200 or so clones, about two thirds of them appearing once. Regarding time point: proximal margin of the surgical specimen (macroscopically non-inflamed). Looked up from germline, CDR1 is LNHNV and CDR2 is YYDKDF (reference sequence). V was trimmed by 5 bases and J by 5 bases, leaving 12 bases between them. The CDR3 spans 13 residues. This clonotype was sampled from an adult with Crohn's disease. The sequenced material came from ileal tissue. This sequence joins TRBV15 and TRBJ2-5; D is tentatively TRBD1 or TRBD2 (5 bases each). Here the CDR3 DNA reads TGTGCCACCAGCCGAAGAGGGGACGAGACCCAGTACTTC. It specifies CATSRRGDETQYF. Together with reference TRBV15 and TRBJ2-5, the CDR3 gives the full variable domain: DAMVIQNPRYQVTQFGKPVTLSCSQTLNHNVMYWYQQKSSQAPKLLFHYYDKDFNNEADTPDNFQSRRPNTSFCFLDIRSPGLGDTAMYLCATSRRGDETQYFGPGTRLLVL.